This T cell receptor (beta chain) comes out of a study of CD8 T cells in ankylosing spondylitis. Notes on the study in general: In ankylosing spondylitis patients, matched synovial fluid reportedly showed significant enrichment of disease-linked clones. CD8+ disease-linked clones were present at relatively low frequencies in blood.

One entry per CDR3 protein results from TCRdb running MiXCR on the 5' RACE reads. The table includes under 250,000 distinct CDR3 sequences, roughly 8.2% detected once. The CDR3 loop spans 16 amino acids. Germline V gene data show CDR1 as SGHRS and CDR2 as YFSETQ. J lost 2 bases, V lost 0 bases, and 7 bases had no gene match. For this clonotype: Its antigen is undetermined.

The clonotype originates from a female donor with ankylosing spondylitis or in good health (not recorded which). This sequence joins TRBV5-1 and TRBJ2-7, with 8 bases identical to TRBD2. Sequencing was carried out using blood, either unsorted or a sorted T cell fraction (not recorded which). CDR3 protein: CASSLVLAGLPYEQYF. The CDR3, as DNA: TGCGCCAGCAGCTTGGTTCTAGCGGGTCTGCCCTACGAGCAGTACTTC.